This paragraph reports one T cell receptor (beta chain). Its antigen is unknown. Per-base quality was not reported, and no clone a single base away is much larger than it. The roughly 37 donors, aged about 6 to 90 years, were systemically healthy Caucasian individuals from Russia. Approximately 9.7 milliliters of peripheral blood were drawn from each donor into EDTA-treated Vacutainer tubes. Ficoll-Paque density-gradient centrifugation was used to isolate PBMCs, with at least 7 million per sample. Total RNA was extracted from PBMCs with Trizol reagent, with at least 5 micrograms obtained per sample. For every donor, an aliquot of PBMCs went through flow cytometry to measure the percentages of naive CD45RAhigh/CD27high T cells. The CDR3 goes from the cysteine to the phenylalanine over 14 residues. Of the read, only the CDR3 DNA is kept; its 42 bases are in frame from base 1. V lost 1 base and J lost 8 bases; the stretch between them is 14 bases long. CDR1 LGHNA and CDR2 YNFKEQ are derived from the germline V gene.

The sample comes from a study of blood T cells in healthy people across ages (dated by TCRdb to the mid-2010s). At the level of the whole study: Template switching captured roughly one uniquely barcoded TCR beta cDNA molecule per two T cells in model experiments. To track age-related changes in TCR beta repertoire diversity, the study relied on deep sequencing normalized with unique cDNA molecular identifiers. Donors were grouped into four age groups: young (average approximately 16 years), middle-aged (39), aged (around 66) and long-lived (around 82). Donors of different ages were randomly distributed across sequencing lanes to avoid experimental bias. Using the same blood draw, the study looked at two additional independent replicas of 1 million unique cDNA reads for two donors, one aged 18 to 30 and the other aged 80 or older.

Study-level results and caveats: Because the CMV infection status of the donors was unknown, age-related changes in expanded clonotypes may potentially have been confounded. Compared with the aged group, the long-lived group had more naive CD4+ T cells, fewer expanded clones and increased TCR diversity, suggesting age selection. Since profiling was done on bulk unsorted PBMCs, naive and antigen-experienced compartments could not be conclusively compared. Observed TCR beta diversity correlated strongly with the percentage of naive T cells measured by flow cytometry. As age increased, observed TCR beta diversity per million T cells dropped in a roughly linear way, and a significant reduction was already evident by age roughly 40. Estimates of total diversity based on one million sequenced T cells were considered lower bounds and underestimates.

Libraries were constructed by 5' RACE. The reads were generated on an Illumina HiSeq 2500. A second 7 to 11 cycle PCR used a sample-barcoded 5' primer and a J-beta primer mix. A unique molecular identifier was introduced onto each TCR beta cDNA molecule by a template-switch 5' adaptor carrying 12 random nucleotides. At least 2.5 million CDR3-containing paired-end reads were obtained from each sample. The Mint cDNA synthesis kit, primed by a TRBC-specific oligonucleotide, was used to synthesize first-strand cDNA from all RNA. After uracil-DNA glycosylase treatment, a first 18-cycle PCR used universal primers M1SS and BC2_uni_R on all cDNA. Under the source paper's analysis protocol: Normalization of each sample was performed by random selection of 1 million high-quality reads, each carrying a distinct molecular identifier. Instead of being binned into consensus sequences, reads that shared molecular identifiers were thrown out. MiTCR, with a Q25 quality threshold and the strictest error-elimination algorithm, was used for CDR3 identification, clonotype clustering and error correction. A nonparametric unseen species model using Euler transformation provided a lower-bound estimate of total TCR beta diversity. The public reads were quality trimmed at Q25 with fastp and then assembled into clones with MiXCR by TCRdb, keeping productive beta chains. A single entry per CDR3 protein holds the most common genes and DNA from its merged rows. TCRdb assigned the V and J calls; the authors' analysis was not used. Present in this sample are 1,300,000 or so distinct CDR3 sequences, around 59% of which were seen just once. The ten largest make up about 6.3% of the sample.

The source of this sequence is a man younger than 30 in good health. The chain is assembled from TRBV4-2 and TRBJ1-2; there is no confident call for the D gene. Source material: blood. The DNA is as follows: TGTGCCAGCAGCCAAGGGGAAGGGCTTGAGGGCTACACCTTC. Its protein product is CASSQGEGLEGYTF.